Listed below are T cell receptor beta chains from one sample, sequenced in a study of tumor-infiltrating lymphocytes in localized non-small cell lung cancer. Assay: immunoSEQ multiplex PCR; the TCRdb copy retains only in-frame clones and omits some. Among some 6,000 clones listed, less than 85% were seen once. Sequencing was performed on lung tumor tissue. The receptor set was obtained from a human donor with non-small cell lung cancer. Both conserved end residues are part of each CDR3.

TRBV25-1,TRBJ2-1,CASSEVYNEQFF
TRBV9,TRBJ2-7,CASGGGTSDYEQYF
TRBV7-9,TRBJ2-2,CASSSSRNTGELFF
TRBV6-1,TRBJ2-5,CASSVGVETQYF
TRBV2,TRBJ2-2,CASSTTSVNTGELFF
TRBV7-2,TRBJ1-2,CASSVVLGPGGYTF
TRBV9,TRBJ1-4,CASSATNEKLFF
TRBV6-5,TRBJ2-7,CASSSTLGEQYF
TRBV4-3,TRBJ2-2,CASSQVGSSTGELFF
TRBV25-1,TRBJ2-7,CASSEYQGAIYEQYF
TRBV28,TRBJ2-1,CASSSQGLAGDDEQFF
TRBV4-1,TRBJ1-3,CASSQETSRWNTIYF
TRBV6-5,TRBJ1-2,CASSYGTGAGYTF
TRBV7-9,TRBJ2-3,CASSLEAAGVAPQYF
TRBV10-1,TRBJ2-1,CASSYRRGPSSYNEQFF
TRBV11-3,TRBJ1-4,CASSQESGEKLFF
TRBV2,TRBJ2-5,CASSEALWAPAGGGETQYF
TRBV14,TRBJ1-1,CASSQGRWTEAFF
TRBV28,TRBJ2-7,CASSWQHSGTYEQYF
TRBV6-6,TRBJ2-5,CASSYQAGGKETQYF
TRBV9,TRBJ1-5,CASSAGTGSQPQHF
TRBV6-6,TRBJ2-5,CASSRPGLAGQETQYF
TRBV27,TRBJ1-6,CASSLSGSGGSPLHF
TRBV5-6,TRBJ2-7,CASSLPQGAIYEQYF
TRBV5-4,TRBJ2-2,CASSPRQGTAGELFF
TRBV9,TRBJ2-6,CASSVDSSGANVLTF
TRBV7-9,TRBJ1-2,CASSTPGDYGYTF
TRBV18,TRBJ2-3,CASSHSNLQGTSTDTQYF
TRBV4-1,TRBJ1-1,CASSQDRAAGNPSNTEAFF
TRBV7-8,TRBJ1-1,CASSLEWSTEAFF
TRBV5-8,TRBJ2-1,CASSTKTQQFF
TRBV6-5,TRBJ2-3,CASSYASGSGTDTQYF
TRBV19,TRBJ2-5,CASSTARIGETGETQYF
TRBV18,TRBJ1-2,CASSPLETGGFYGYTF
TRBV5-8,TRBJ1-5,CASSLIGNQPQHF
TRBV11-3,TRBJ1-1,CASSYGTRSFF
TRBV7-9,TRBJ2-3,CASSRRTVSTDTQYF
TRBV2,TRBJ2-3,CASREGQGVTDTQYF
TRBV27,TRBJ1-3,CASSGSAGNTIYF
TRBV29-1,TRBJ1-4,CSGLGRGEKLFF
TRBV6-1,TRBJ2-1,CASSEARRGSGRAHEQFF
TRBV28,TRBJ1-1,CASRPSGAFVTEAFF
TRBV29-1,TRBJ1-2,CSVPEGYTF